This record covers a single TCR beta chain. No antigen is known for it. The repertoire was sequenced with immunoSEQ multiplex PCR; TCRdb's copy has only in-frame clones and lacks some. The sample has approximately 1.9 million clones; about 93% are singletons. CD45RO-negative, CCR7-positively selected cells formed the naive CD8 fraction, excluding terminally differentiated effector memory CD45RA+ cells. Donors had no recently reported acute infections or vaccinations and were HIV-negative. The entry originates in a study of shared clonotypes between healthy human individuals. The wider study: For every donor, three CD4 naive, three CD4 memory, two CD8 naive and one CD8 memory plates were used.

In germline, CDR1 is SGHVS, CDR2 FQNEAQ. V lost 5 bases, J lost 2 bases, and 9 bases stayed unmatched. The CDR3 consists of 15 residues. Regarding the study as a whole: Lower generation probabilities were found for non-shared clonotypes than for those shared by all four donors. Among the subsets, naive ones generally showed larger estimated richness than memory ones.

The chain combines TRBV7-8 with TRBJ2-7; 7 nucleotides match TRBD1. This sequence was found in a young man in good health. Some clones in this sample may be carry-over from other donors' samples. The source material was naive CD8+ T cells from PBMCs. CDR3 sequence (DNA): TGTGCCAGCAGCCATTGGACAGGCGTCACCTACGAGCAGTACTTC. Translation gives CASSHWTGVTYEQYF.